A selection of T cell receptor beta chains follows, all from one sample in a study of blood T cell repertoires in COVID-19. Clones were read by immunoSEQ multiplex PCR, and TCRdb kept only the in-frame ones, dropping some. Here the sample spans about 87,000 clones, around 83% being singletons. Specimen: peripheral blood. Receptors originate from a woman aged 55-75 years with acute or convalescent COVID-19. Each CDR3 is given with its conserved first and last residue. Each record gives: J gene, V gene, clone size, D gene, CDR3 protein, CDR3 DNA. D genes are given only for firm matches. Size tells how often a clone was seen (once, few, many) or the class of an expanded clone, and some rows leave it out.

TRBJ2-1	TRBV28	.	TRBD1	CASSRTGVSYNEQFF	TGTGCCAGCAGCCGTACAGGGGTCTCCTACAATGAGCAGTTCTTC
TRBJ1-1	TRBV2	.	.	CASSEGQGITEAFF	TGTGCCAGCAGTGAAGGTCAGGGGATTACTGAAGCTTTCTTT
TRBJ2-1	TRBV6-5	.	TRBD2	CASSPGLAGHEQFF	TGTGCCAGCAGCCCGGGACTAGCGGGACACGAGCAGTTCTTC
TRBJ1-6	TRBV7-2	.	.	CASSLGLGGGNSPLHF	TGTGCCAGCAGCTTAGGTCTCGGGGGTGGGAATTCACCCCTCCACTTT
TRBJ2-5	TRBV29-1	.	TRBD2	CSAGTMGETQYF	TGCAGCGCCGGGACTATGGGGGAGACCCAGTACTTC
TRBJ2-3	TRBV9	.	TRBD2	CASSTSGGRDTQYF	TGTGCCAGCAGTACGAGCGGGGGGAGAGATACGCAGTATTTT
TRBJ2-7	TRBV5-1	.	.	CASSLVTESYEQYF	TGCGCCAGCAGCTTGGTGACAGAATCCTACGAGCAGTACTTC
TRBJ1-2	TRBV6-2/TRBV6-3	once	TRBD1	CASSYQGVYGYTF	TGTGCCAGCAGTTACCAGGGGGTCTATGGCTACACCTTC
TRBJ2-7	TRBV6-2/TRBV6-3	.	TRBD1	CASSYEPGQLNYEQYF	TGTGCCAGCAGTTACGAACCGGGACAGCTGAACTACGAGCAGTACTTC
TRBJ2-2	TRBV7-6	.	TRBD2	CASSATSGRFTGELFF	TGTGCCAGCAGCGCGACTAGCGGGAGGTTCACCGGGGAGCTGTTTTTT
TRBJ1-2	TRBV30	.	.	CAWSRGGTQESVYTF	TGTGCCTGGAGTAGAGGAGGGACCCAAGAATCCGTCTACACCTTC
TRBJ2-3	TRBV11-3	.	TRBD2	CASSEGLAGQDTQYF	TGTGCCAGCAGCGAAGGACTAGCGGGACAAGATACGCAGTATTTT
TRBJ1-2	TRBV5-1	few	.	CASSPSMGEGGYTF	TGCGCCAGCAGCCCTTCGATGGGGGAGGGCGGCTACACCTTC
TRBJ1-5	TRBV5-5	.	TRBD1	CASSEGQGNQPQHF	TGTGCCAGCAGCGAGGGACAGGGCAATCAGCCCCAGCATTTT
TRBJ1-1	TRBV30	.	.	CAWRDTFTEAFF	TGTGCCTGGAGGGACACATTCACTGAAGCTTTCTTT
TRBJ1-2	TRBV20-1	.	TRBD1	CSGRQGDGYTF	TGCAGTGGTAGACAGGGCGATGGCTACACCTTC
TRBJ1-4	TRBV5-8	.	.	CASSFWGRTNEKLFF	TGTGCCAGCAGCTTCTGGGGGCGAACTAATGAAAAACTGTTTTTT
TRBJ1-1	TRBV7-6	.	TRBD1	CASSLILTGGYGEAFF	TGTGCCAGCAGCTTAATACTGACAGGGGGCTACGGTGAAGCTTTCTTT